This TCR beta chain was found in a study of blood T cell repertoires in COVID-19. Study background: The study drew acute and convalescent COVID-19 samples from the United States, Italy and Spain. PBMCs, B-cell-depleted T cells, or T cells were the source of the cDNA or gDNA that made up the material.

The data were produced by immunoSEQ multiplex PCR, yet TCRdb's version contains in-frame clones alone and is incomplete. The sample contains about 210,000 clones, roughly 78% of which appear only once. V was shortened by 5 bases and J by 2 bases, with 17 bases between the two germline ends. The CDR3 extends over 16 amino acids. CDR1 and CDR2 (germline): MNHEY, SMNVEV (reference sequence). The sequenced sample was peripheral blood. This sequence originates from a middle-aged woman with acute or convalescent COVID-19. J is TRBJ2-3 and V is TRBV27; no firm D call. The CDR3: CASSRSVLRLTDTQYF. CDR3 coding DNA: TGTGCCAGCAGTCGCTCTGTTTTGCGTCTCACAGATACGCAGTATTTT.